A single sample gave rise to the 26 T cell receptor beta chains below, sequenced in a study of OX40 agonist ivuxolimab in advanced cancers. Sequencing was performed with immunoSEQ multiplex PCR; in TCRdb, only in-frame clones are kept and a portion is missing. The data hold 70,000 to 85,000 clones, with nearly 95% observed a single time. Sequenced here: CD4+ or CD8+ T cells sorted from blood, sampled in a trial of the OX40 agonist ivuxolimab. These receptors were obtained from an adult with an advanced solid tumor such as melanoma, head and neck, liver or kidney cancer.

The V gene is TRBV5-4, the J gene TRBJ2-5; D may be TRBD1 (6 bases). The end of the DNA aligns better with TRBJ2-7, so the J call may be wrong. CDR1 is SGHNT and CDR2 is YYREEE in the germline V gene (reference sequence). The CDR3 is 12 residues long. The CDR3 nucleotides are TGTGCCAGCAGCCAGGACAGCTACGAGCAGTACTTC. This sequence encodes CASSQDSYEQYF.

V gene TRBV4-3 combines with J gene TRBJ1-2; 10 nucleotides line up with TRBD1. V lost 1 base and J lost 6; bases outside the gene matches: 8. The germline CDR1 and CDR2 sequences are LGHNA and YSLEER. The CDR3 has 16 amino acids. CDR3 DNA: TGCGCCAGCAGCCAAGGAAGGGTTGGGACAGGGGATGGCTACACCTTC. It translates to CASSQGRVGTGDGYTF.

The chain is built from TRBV12-5 and TRBJ2-7, with D perhaps TRBD1 or TRBD2 (7 bases each). The CDR3 is 16 amino acids. Germline assignment: CDR1 LGHNT and CDR2 FRNRAP. V lost 3 bases to trimming and J lost 3 bases, with 18 bases between them. This CDR3 reads CASGLRLTGRDYEQYF. CDR3 bases: TGTGCTAGTGGTTTAAGACTGACAGGGAGGGACTACGAGCAGTACTTC.

This chain links TRBV6-1 with TRBJ1-1; D remains unclear. V shed 4 bases and J shed 7 bases, with 13 bases lying between them. The CDR3 is 13 residues long. In germline, CDR1 is MNHNS, CDR2 SASEGT. The CDR3 sequence: CASSATWPFEAFF. As DNA, the CDR3 is TGTGCCAGCAGTGCAACTTGGCCCTTTGAAGCTTTCTTT.

This rearrangement joins TRBV6-4 to TRBJ1-3; 9 bases align to TRBD1. The CDR3 is 19 residues long. Trimming cost V 6 bases and J 11 bases; bases outside gene matches: 26. CDR1 MRHNA and CDR2 SNTAGT come from the germline V gene. CDR3 region: CASRERPTGGRPTCFPIYF. The CDR3, as DNA: TGTGCCAGCAGAGAACGTCCGACAGGGGGAAGACCCACCTGCTTCCCCATATATTTT.

V is TRBV19 and J is TRBJ2-3; no clear D. The V gene lost 6 bases and the J gene lost 5 bases, with 21 bases spanning the gap. The CDR3 totals 16 residues. In germline, CDR1 is LNHDA, CDR2 SQIVND (reference sequence). This CDR3 reads CASRFATGAGGDTQYF. CDR3 nucleotides: TGTGCCAGTAGATTTGCTACCGGCGCCGGTGGAGATACGCAGTATTTT.

The chain uses TRBV9 and TRBJ1-2; 7 nucleotides match TRBD1. Looked up from germline, CDR1 is SGDLS and CDR2 is YYNGEE. The V gene end was trimmed by 0 bases and the J gene end by 6 bases; junction bases not matched to a gene: 5. CDR3 length equals 14 residues. The CDR3 loop reads CASSVGTGSNGYTF. The CDR3 coding sequence is TGTGCCAGCAGCGTAGGGACAGGATCAAATGGCTACACCTTC.

The rearrangement uses TRBV11-2 and TRBJ2-7, with 7 bases fitting TRBD2. The CDR3 sequence is 16 residues long. CDR1 is SGHAT and CDR2 is FQNNGV in the germline V gene. J lost 3 bases, V lost 6 bases, and 14 bases had no gene match. The CDR3 DNA reads TGTGCCAGCAGTCCCCTTTTCGAGGGAGGGCTCTACGAGCAGTACTTC. Amino acids: CASSPLFEGGLYEQYF.

This clone was seen more than once but under ten times. The rearrangement uses TRBV7-9 and TRBJ2-7; 7 bases line up with TRBD1. The germline gives CDR1 SEHNR, CDR2 FQNEAQ (reference sequence). The trim removed 5 bases at V and 4 bases at J, leaving 5 bases unmatched. The CDR3 totals 13 residues. The CDR3 reads CASSPGGRYEQYF. In DNA form, the CDR3 reads TGTGCCAGCAGCCCAGGGGGTCGGTACGAGCAGTACTTC.

This rearrangement joins TRBV2 to TRBJ1-6, with 9 positions matching TRBD1. Losses at the gene ends were 7 bases for V and 9 bases for J; bases not matched to a gene: 13. CDR1 and CDR2 (germline): SNHLY, FYNNEI. The CDR3 totals 16 residues. CDR3 region: CASTYAQRQGVSPLHF. Written as DNA, the CDR3 is TGTGCCAGCACTTACGCCCAACGACAGGGGGTTTCACCCCTCCACTTT.

The chain combines TRBV21-1 with TRBJ1-4; no check of the table's D call, TRBD1, against the DNA was made. TRBV21-1 is labeled a pseudogene. The CDR3 has 17 amino acids. CDR3 in amino acids: CASSKVWPKGANEKLFF. CDR3 coding DNA: TGTGCCAGCAGCAAAGTCTGGCCAAAGGGGGCGAATGAAAAACTGTTTTTT.

The genes are TRBV9 and TRBJ2-1; TRBD1 aligns across 8 bases. Per the germline V gene, CDR1 is SGDLS and CDR2 is YYNGEE. The trim removed 3 bases at V and 8 bases at J, leaving 13 bases unmatched. This CDR3 comprises 16 residues. CDR3 residues: CASSAHDQGAIDEQFF. For the CDR3, the DNA is TGTGCCAGCAGCGCCCACGACCAGGGGGCAATCGATGAGCAGTTCTTC.

The V call is TRBV12-5, the J call TRBJ2-7; D is unresolved. CDR3 length equals 15 residues. The germline gives CDR1 LGHNT, CDR2 FRNRAP. V was clipped by 1 base and J by 2 bases, with 12 bases between them. CDR3 sequence reads: CASGLGLGRAYEQYF. The CDR3 DNA follows: TGTGCTAGTGGTTTGGGGTTGGGCCGGGCCTACGAGCAGTACTTC.

The rearrangement links TRBV13 to TRBJ2-7; D may match TRBD1 or TRBD2 (5 bases each). Looked up from germline, CDR1 is PRHDT and CDR2 is FYEKMQ (reference sequence). V lost 5 bases to trimming and J lost 6 bases, with 14 bases between them. The CDR3 is 13 residues long. The CDR3, as DNA: TGTGCCAGCAGCCCCGGGACGCCCAGCGAGCAGTACTTC. Protein sequence: CASSPGTPSEQYF. The full variable domain, with the rest looked up from reference TRBV13 and TRBJ2-7, is AAGVIQSPRHLIKEKRETATLKCYPIPRHDTVYWYQQGPGQDPQFLISFYEKMQSDKGSIPDRFSAQQFSDYHSELNMSSLELGDSALYFCASSPGTPSEQYFGPGTRLTVT.

The gene calls are TRBV9 and TRBJ2-7; 10 bases are a match to TRBD1. With 0 bases clipped from V and 5 bases from J, the junction kept 5 bases outside the gene matches. From germline, CDR1 is SGDLS and CDR2 YYNGEE. The CDR3 is made up of 15 amino acids. The CDR3 DNA reads as TGTGCCAGCAGCGTAGGGGACAGGGGATACCACGAGCAGTACTTC. Translation gives CASSVGDRGYHEQYF. Full variable domain (rest looked up from reference TRBV9 and TRBJ2-7): DSGVTQTPKHLITATGQRVTLRCSPRSGDLSVYWYQQSLDQGLQFLIQYYNGEERAKGNILERFSAQQFPDLHSELNLSSLELGDSALYFCASSVGDRGYHEQYFGPGTRLTVT.

The genes are TRBV19 and TRBJ2-7; 8 bases match TRBD1. CDR1 is LNHDA and CDR2 is SQIVND in the germline V gene (reference sequence). Trimming cost V 3 bases and J 0 bases; bases outside gene matches: 4. The CDR3 spans 15 residues. As DNA, the CDR3 is TGTGCCAGTAGTATGGAGACAGGGGTCTCCTACGAGCAGTACTTC. Translation: CASSMETGVSYEQYF.

The V and J genes are TRBV9 and TRBJ2-1, with 8 bases matching TRBD2. From germline, CDR1 is SGDLS and CDR2 YYNGEE. Trimming took 4 bases from V and 5 from J; bases not matched to a gene: 5. CDR3 length: 14 residues. The CDR3 DNA follows: TGTGCCAGCAGCCCCGGGAGGGTAGACAATGAGCAGTTCTTC. This encodes CASSPGRVDNEQFF. The full variable domain, rest sourced from reference TRBV9 and TRBJ2-1, is DSGVTQTPKHLITATGQRVTLRCSPRSGDLSVYWYQQSLDQGLQFLIQYYNGEERAKGNILERFSAQQFPDLHSELNLSSLELGDSALYFCASSPGRVDNEQFFGPGTRLTVL.

In this sample, this clone turned up once. The chain carries TRBV7-3 and TRBJ2-7; D is possibly TRBD2 (5 bases). Germline loops: CDR1 SGHTA, CDR2 FQGTGA. V was pared by 5 bases and J by 0 bases, with 17 bases between. There are 16 residues in the CDR3. The CDR3 sequence is CASSEYGNPSSYEQYF. DNA for the CDR3: TGTGCCAGCAGCGAGTACGGGAATCCAAGCTCCTACGAGCAGTACTTC.

J is TRBJ2-7 and V is TRBV6-5; TRBD1 is a possible D gene (5 bases). The ends were cut back, 5 bases at V and 0 bases at J, with 5 bases in the middle. Per germline, CDR1 MNHEY and CDR2 SVGAGI. The CDR3 runs to 12 residues. Here the CDR3 DNA reads TGTGCCAGCAGTGACAGCTCCTACGAGCAGTACTTC. Amino acid sequence: CASSDSSYEQYF.

This rearrangement joins TRBV28 to TRBJ2-7, with TRBD2 as a possible D gene (7 bases). Between the trimmed V and J ends, which lost 4 bases and 2 bases, there was a span of 18 bases. Germline V lookup: CDR1 MDHEN, CDR2 SYDVKM. The CDR3 contains 16 residues. In DNA, the CDR3 is TGTGCCAGCAGTTCGTGGCGGGGGACACAGGCCTACGAGCAGTACTTC. Amino acid sequence: CASSSWRGTQAYEQYF.

This rearrangement joins TRBV30 to TRBJ1-1; tentatively, D is TRBD1 (5 bases). The CDR3 has 13 residues. The germline V gene has CDR1 GTSNPN and CDR2 SVGIG (reference sequence). Trimming removed 5 bases from V and 4 bases from J, with 14 bases in between. CDR3 protein: CAWAPIRGTEAFF. CDR3 DNA: TGTGCCTGGGCGCCGATAAGGGGCACTGAAGCTTTCTTT. Supplemented by reference TRBV30 and TRBJ1-1, the full variable domain reads SQTIHQWPATLVQPVGSPLSLECTVEGTSNPNLYWYRQAAGRGLQLLFYSVGIGQISSEVPQNLSASRPQDRQFILSSKKLLLSDSGFYLCAWAPIRGTEAFFGQGTRLTVV.

The chain uses TRBV7-9 and TRBJ2-1; the match to TRBD1 covers 8 bases. CDR3 length: 15 amino acids. Losses at the gene ends were 5 bases for V and 4 bases for J; bases not matched to a gene: 7. Per the germline V gene, CDR1 is SEHNR and CDR2 is FQNEAQ (reference sequence). CDR3 loop: CASSPPGQEYNEQFF. CDR3 coding DNA: TGTGCCAGCAGCCCCCCGGGACAGGAATACAATGAGCAGTTCTTC.

V gene TRBV13 combines with J gene TRBJ2-1; the D call may be TRBD1 or TRBD2 (5 bases each). V dropped 3 bases and J dropped 3 bases, with 9 bases sitting between them. This CDR3 region has 14 residues. Germline loops: CDR1 PRHDT, CDR2 FYEKMQ (reference sequence). CDR3 in DNA: TGTGCCAGCAGCTTGGGACGGTACTACAATGAGCAGTTCTTC. Translating it yields CASSLGRYYNEQFF.

The gene calls are TRBV11-2 and TRBJ1-2; D unresolved. Germline V gene data show CDR1 as SGHAT and CDR2 as FQNNGV. Trimming shortened V by 5 bases and J by 3 bases, and 16 bases separated the two germline ends. The CDR3 totals 15 residues. CDR3 in DNA: TGTGCCAGCAGCCCACATGTCTGGGAGGACTATGGCTACACCTTC. It encodes CASSPHVWEDYGYTF.

This clone is judged medium-sized (0.01 to 0.1%). CDR3: CALYRGTEAFF. CDR3 DNA sequence: TGTGCCCTTTACAGGGGGACTGAAGCTTTCTTT. The chain carries TRBV19 and TRBJ1-1, with 8 bases that match TRBD1. V gave up 11 bases and J gave up 5 bases; unmatched junction bases: 4. This CDR3 is 11 amino acids long. Per the germline V gene, CDR1 is LNHDA and CDR2 is SQIVND (reference sequence).

The chain carries TRBV5-4 and TRBJ1-5; D remains unclear. Germline-derived CDR1 and CDR2 are SGHNT and YYREEE (reference sequence). Between the trimmed V and J ends, which lost 0 bases and 3 bases, there was a span of 7 bases. CDR3 size: 14 residues. This chain's CDR3 is CASSLGSDNQPQHF. CDR3 bases: TGTGCCAGCAGCTTGGGGTCTGACAATCAGCCCCAGCATTTT.